These T cell receptor beta chains were read from a single sample in a study of blood T cell repertoires in COVID-19. Generated by immunoSEQ multiplex PCR, the TCRdb table keeps only in-frame clones and is missing some. The sample contains more than 250,000 clones, around 88% of which appear only once. Sequenced sample: peripheral blood. All receptors come from a woman between 50 and 59 years old with acute or convalescent COVID-19. Each CDR3 is given with its conserved first and last residue. D genes are given only for firm matches. For some rows the clone size is stated as once, few or many, or as a class when expanded; others skip it.

TRBV9	NA	NA	TRBJ2-3	TGTGCCAGCAGCGTATCGGGCGGGACAGCCGGGTACAGGGATACGCAGTATTTT	CASSVSGGTAGYRDTQYF
TRBV5-8	TRBD2	NA	TRBJ2-5	TGTGCCAGCAGCCTGGGGACTAGCGGTATAGAGACCCAGTACTTC	CASSLGTSGIETQYF
TRBV5-1	NA	NA	TRBJ1-4	TGCGCCAGCAGCTCTATCCCCGGACAGAATGAAAAACTGTTTTTT	CASSSIPGQNEKLFF
TRBV15	TRBD2	NA	TRBJ2-1	TGTGCCACCAGCAGAGGGGGGACTAGTCATGAGCAGTTCTTC	CATSRGGTSHEQFF
TRBV6-5	TRBD2	NA	TRBJ2-7	TGTGCCAGCAGTTACGACAGCGGGAGGGCCTCCTACGAGCAGTACTTC	CASSYDSGRASYEQYF
TRBV3-1/TRBV3-2	NA	once	TRBJ2-1	TGTGCCAGCAGCCAAGTTACGGGAGCCCTCTACAATGAGCAGTTCTTC	CASSQVTGALYNEQFF
TRBV5-1	NA	once	TRBJ1-5	TGCGCCAGCAGCTTGGGAGAGATCAATCAGCCCCAGCATTTT	CASSLGEINQPQHF
TRBV2	NA	NA	TRBJ2-1	TGTGCCAGCAGGAATACTAGGGCCCTCCCGCCGGATGAGCAGTTCTTC	CASRNTRALPPDEQFF
TRBV7-3	TRBD1	NA	TRBJ2-1	TGTGCCAGCAGCTCGACAGGGGTTTATTCCTACAATGAGCAGTTCTTC	CASSSTGVYSYNEQFF
TRBV5-1	NA	NA	TRBJ2-1	TGCGCCAGCAGGGAGCCCTACAATGAGCAGTTCTTC	CASREPYNEQFF
TRBV28	NA	NA	TRBJ2-2	TGTGCCAGCAGTTTTGGAACCGGGAGCACCGGGGAGCTGTTTTTT	CASSFGTGSTGELFF
TRBV6-6	NA	NA	TRBJ2-1	TGTGCCAGCAGTAATACTCGATTCTCCTACAATGAGCAGTTCTTC	CASSNTRFSYNEQFF
TRBV5-1	NA	once	TRBJ2-2	TGCGCCAGCAACCCCAGGGCCGACACCGGGGAGCTGTTTTTT	CASNPRADTGELFF
TRBV7-8	NA	NA	TRBJ1-5	TGTGCCAGCAGCTTAGTCACAGTTGGGGCTCAGCCCCAGCATTTT	CASSLVTVGAQPQHF
TRBV5-1	NA	NA	TRBJ2-1	TGCGCCAGCAGCTTGGCCTCGAGCCCCTACAATGAGCAGTTCTTC	CASSLASSPYNEQFF
TRBV30	NA	NA	TRBJ2-5	TGTGCCTACGCGACAGGTTTAGAGACCCAGTACTTC	CAYATGLETQYF
TRBV28	NA	NA	TRBJ1-1	TGTGCCAGCAGTTTGCCGCCCGCAGAAAACACTGAAGCTTTCTTT	CASSLPPAENTEAFF
TRBV11-3	TRBD1	NA	TRBJ1-1	TGTGCCAGCAGCGTCGGACAGGGGGACATGAACACTGAAGCTTTCTTT	CASSVGQGDMNTEAFF
TRBV15	TRBD1	NA	TRBJ1-5	TGTGCCACCAGCAGGGACAGGGGGCGAGGTCAGCCCCAGCATTTT	CATSRDRGRGQPQHF
TRBV7-8	NA	NA	TRBJ1-2	TGTGCCAGCAGCTTAGGGCAGGGTTATAACTATGGCTACACCTTC	CASSLGQGYNYGYTF
TRBV27	NA	NA	TRBJ2-7	TGTGCCAGCAGTCGCAGACCCCACGAGGGCGGGACCTACGAGCAGTACTTC	CASSRRPHEGGTYEQYF